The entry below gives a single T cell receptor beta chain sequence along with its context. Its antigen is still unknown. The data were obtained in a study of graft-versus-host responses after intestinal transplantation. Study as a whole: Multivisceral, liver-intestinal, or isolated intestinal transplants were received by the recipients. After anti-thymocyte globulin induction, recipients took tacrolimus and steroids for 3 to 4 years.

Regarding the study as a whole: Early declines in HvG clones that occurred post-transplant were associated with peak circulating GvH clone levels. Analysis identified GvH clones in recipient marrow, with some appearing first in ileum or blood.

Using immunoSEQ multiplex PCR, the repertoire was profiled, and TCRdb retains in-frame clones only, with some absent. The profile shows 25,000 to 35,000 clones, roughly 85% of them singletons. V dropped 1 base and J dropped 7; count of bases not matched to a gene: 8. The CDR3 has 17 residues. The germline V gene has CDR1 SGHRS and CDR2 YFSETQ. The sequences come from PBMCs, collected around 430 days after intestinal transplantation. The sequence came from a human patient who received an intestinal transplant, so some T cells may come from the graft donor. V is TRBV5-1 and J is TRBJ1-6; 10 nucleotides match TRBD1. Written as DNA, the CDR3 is TGCGCCAGCAGCTTGTTCCCCGGGACAGGGGAGAATTCACCCCTCCACTTT. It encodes CASSLFPGTGENSPLHF.